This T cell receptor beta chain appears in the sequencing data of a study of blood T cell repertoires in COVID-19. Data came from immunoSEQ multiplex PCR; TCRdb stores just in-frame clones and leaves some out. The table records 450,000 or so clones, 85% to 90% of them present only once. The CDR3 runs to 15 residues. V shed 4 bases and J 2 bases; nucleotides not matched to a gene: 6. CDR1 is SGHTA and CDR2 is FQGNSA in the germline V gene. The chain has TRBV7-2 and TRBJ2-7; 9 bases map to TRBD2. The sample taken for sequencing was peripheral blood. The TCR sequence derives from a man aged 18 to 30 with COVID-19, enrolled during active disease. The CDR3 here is CASSSSGILTYEQYF. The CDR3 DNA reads TGTGCCAGCAGCTCTAGCGGGATCCTCACCTACGAGCAGTACTTC. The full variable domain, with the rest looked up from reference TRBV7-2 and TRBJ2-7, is GAGVSQSPSNKVTEKGKDVELRCDPISGHTALYWYRQSLGQGLEFLIYFQGNSAPDKSGLPSDRFSAERTGGSVSTLTIQRTQQEDSAVYLCASSSSGILTYEQYFGPGTRLTVT.